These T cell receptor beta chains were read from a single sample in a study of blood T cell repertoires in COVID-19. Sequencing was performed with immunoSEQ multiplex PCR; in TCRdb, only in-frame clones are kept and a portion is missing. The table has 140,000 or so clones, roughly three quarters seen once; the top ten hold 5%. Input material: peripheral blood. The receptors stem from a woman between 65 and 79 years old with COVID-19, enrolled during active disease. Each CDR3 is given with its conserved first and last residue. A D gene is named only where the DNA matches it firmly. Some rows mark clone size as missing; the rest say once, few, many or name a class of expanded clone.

CDR3nt: TGTGCCAGCAGCCTGACTAGCGGCTACGAGCAGTACTTC; CDR3aa: CASSLTSGYEQYF; j_gene: TRBJ2-7; abundance: .; len: 13; v_gene: TRBV28; d_gene: TRBD2
CDR3nt: TGTGCCAGCAGTTCCCGACAGGGCGAGACCCAGTACTTC; CDR3aa: CASSSRQGETQYF; j_gene: TRBJ2-5; abundance: once; len: 13; v_gene: TRBV12-3/TRBV12-4; d_gene: TRBD1
CDR3nt: TGTGCCTGGAGGCTATCCGGGACAGCGTACGAGCAGTACTTC; CDR3aa: CAWRLSGTAYEQYF; j_gene: TRBJ2-7; abundance: few; len: 14; v_gene: TRBV30; d_gene: TRBD1
CDR3nt: TGTGCCAGCAGTGACTCGAGGGGGCATGGGGCCAACGTCCTGACTTTC; CDR3aa: CASSDSRGHGANVLTF; j_gene: TRBJ2-6; abundance: .; len: 16; v_gene: TRBV6-4; d_gene: TRBD1
CDR3nt: TGTGCCAGCAGCGACAGGCTCTCTTCACCCCTCCACTTT; CDR3aa: CASSDRLSSPLHF; j_gene: TRBJ1-6; abundance: few; len: 13; v_gene: TRBV12-3/TRBV12-4; d_gene: .
CDR3nt: TGTGCCAGCAGCCGGGGGGGAATCACTGAAGCTTTCTTT; CDR3aa: CASSRGGITEAFF; j_gene: TRBJ1-1; abundance: .; len: 13; v_gene: TRBV5-6; d_gene: .
CDR3nt: TGTGCCAGCAATGCCCGGGCTAGCGGGGGGCCAGAGACCCAGTACTTC; CDR3aa: CASNARASGGPETQYF; j_gene: TRBJ2-5; abundance: .; len: 16; v_gene: TRBV3-1/TRBV3-2; d_gene: TRBD2
CDR3nt: TGTGCCAGCAGTGACAGCCGGAGTCAGCCCCAGCATTTT; CDR3aa: CASSDSRSQPQHF; j_gene: TRBJ1-5; abundance: .; len: 13; v_gene: TRBV6-1; d_gene: .
CDR3nt: TGTGCCAGTAGTACGCGACAGGGGATGAACACTGAAGCTTTCTTT; CDR3aa: CASSTRQGMNTEAFF; j_gene: TRBJ1-1; abundance: .; len: 15; v_gene: TRBV19; d_gene: TRBD1
CDR3nt: TGTGCCAGCAGCCTATACAGGGGAGTTAAACCTAGCAATCAGCCCCAGCATTTT; CDR3aa: CASSLYRGVKPSNQPQHF; j_gene: TRBJ1-5; abundance: few; len: 18; v_gene: TRBV2; d_gene: TRBD1
CDR3nt: TGTGCCAGCAGCCCATTTAGCGGGGGAGGGACCCAGTACTTC; CDR3aa: CASSPFSGGGTQYF; j_gene: TRBJ2-5; abundance: .; len: 14; v_gene: TRBV5-5; d_gene: TRBD2
CDR3nt: TGTGCCAGTGGAGGGCAGGGGGCGCATACGCAGTATTTT; CDR3aa: CASGGQGAHTQYF; j_gene: TRBJ2-3; abundance: .; len: 13; v_gene: TRBV19; d_gene: TRBD1
CDR3nt: TGCGCCAGCAGCTTCCAGGGGGAGAATCTGAACACTGAAGCTTTCTTT; CDR3aa: CASSFQGENLNTEAFF; j_gene: TRBJ1-1; abundance: .; len: 16; v_gene: TRBV5-1; d_gene: TRBD1
CDR3nt: TGTGCCAGCAGTTACGCGGCCGATTATGGCTACACCTTC; CDR3aa: CASSYAADYGYTF; j_gene: TRBJ1-2; abundance: few; len: 13; v_gene: TRBV6-6; d_gene: .
CDR3nt: TGTGCCAGCAGCTTTCAGGGCCTGGGCCGTGGAAACACCATATATTTT; CDR3aa: CASSFQGLGRGNTIYF; j_gene: TRBJ1-3; abundance: .; len: 16; v_gene: TRBV7-9; d_gene: .
CDR3nt: TGTGCCAGCAGACAACTAGCGGGGAACACCGGGGAGCTGTTTTTT; CDR3aa: CASRQLAGNTGELFF; j_gene: TRBJ2-2; abundance: once; len: 15; v_gene: TRBV2; d_gene: TRBD2
CDR3nt: TGTGCCACCACTACAGGAATGAACACTGAAGCTTTCTTT; CDR3aa: CATTTGMNTEAFF; j_gene: TRBJ1-1; abundance: few; len: 13; v_gene: TRBV28; d_gene: .
CDR3nt: TGCGCCAGCAGCCCTGACACAGGGGGTACTGAAGCTTTCTTT; CDR3aa: CASSPDTGGTEAFF; j_gene: TRBJ1-1; abundance: .; len: 14; v_gene: TRBV4-3; d_gene: TRBD1
CDR3nt: TGTGCCAGCAAATTGTCCTTGTCCTACAATGAGCAGTTCTTC; CDR3aa: CASKLSLSYNEQFF; j_gene: TRBJ2-1; abundance: .; len: 14; v_gene: TRBV21-1; d_gene: .
CDR3nt: TGTGCCAGCAGTCCCCTATCCAGGGGTTATGGCTACACCTTC; CDR3aa: CASSPLSRGYGYTF; j_gene: TRBJ1-2; abundance: few; len: 14; v_gene: TRBV27; d_gene: .
CDR3nt: TGTGCCAGCAGCTCTGGCACAGAACCTTTCTATGGCTACACCTTC; CDR3aa: CASSSGTEPFYGYTF; j_gene: TRBJ1-2; abundance: .; len: 15; v_gene: TRBV28; d_gene: .
CDR3nt: TGTGCCTGGAGTTCCTTAACTCCGAACACTGAAGCTTTCTTT; CDR3aa: CAWSSLTPNTEAFF; j_gene: TRBJ1-1; abundance: .; len: 14; v_gene: TRBV30; d_gene: .
CDR3nt: TGTGCCAGCTCACCGCCACGGGGGGATTTCTTT; CDR3aa: CASSPPRGDFF; j_gene: TRBJ1-1; abundance: .; len: 11; v_gene: TRBV18; d_gene: .
CDR3nt: TGTGCCAGCAGCCAAGATGAAAGGGGAGGGGCGATTAACTATGGCTACACCTTC; CDR3aa: CASSQDERGGAINYGYTF; j_gene: TRBJ1-2; abundance: once; len: 18; v_gene: TRBV3-1/TRBV3-2; d_gene: .
CDR3nt: TGTGCCAGCATAGGTCTACGTGGGGGGGTAAGGACTGAAGCTTTCTTT; CDR3aa: CASIGLRGGVRTEAFF; j_gene: TRBJ1-1; abundance: .; len: 16; v_gene: TRBV28; d_gene: .
CDR3nt: TGCGCCAGCAGCTTGGGCCCTGGGACAGCTGAAGCTTTCTTT; CDR3aa: CASSLGPGTAEAFF; j_gene: TRBJ1-1; abundance: .; len: 14; v_gene: TRBV5-1; d_gene: TRBD1
CDR3nt: TGTGCCAGCAGCGTAGGTGAGGCAGCGAACACTGAAGCTTTCTTT; CDR3aa: CASSVGEAANTEAFF; j_gene: TRBJ1-1; abundance: .; len: 15; v_gene: TRBV9; d_gene: .
CDR3nt: TGTGCTAGCAGCCCAGGACTAGTCTCCTACAATGAGCAGTTCTTC; CDR3aa: CASSPGLVSYNEQFF; j_gene: TRBJ2-1; abundance: .; len: 15; v_gene: TRBV7-7; d_gene: TRBD2
CDR3nt: TGTGCCAGCTCACCGCCAAACAGGGTCCCAAACACCATATATTTT; CDR3aa: CASSPPNRVPNTIYF; j_gene: TRBJ1-3; abundance: .; len: 15; v_gene: TRBV18; d_gene: .
CDR3nt: TGTGCCAGCAGGAACCGGGGGAACTACAATGAGCAGTTCTTC; CDR3aa: CASRNRGNYNEQFF; j_gene: TRBJ2-1; abundance: few; len: 14; v_gene: TRBV2; d_gene: .
CDR3nt: TGTGCCAGCTCACCGAGTAAACAGGGGAACACTGAAGCTTTCTTT; CDR3aa: CASSPSKQGNTEAFF; j_gene: TRBJ1-1; abundance: .; len: 15; v_gene: TRBV18; d_gene: .
CDR3nt: TGTGCCAGCAGCCGTCCCGGGGGAGCGGGGGCTAATGAAAAACTGTTTTTT; CDR3aa: CASSRPGGAGANEKLFF; j_gene: TRBJ1-4; abundance: .; len: 17; v_gene: TRBV7-3; d_gene: .
CDR3nt: TGCGCCAGCACAGAGGCAGGGCTCTGGTCTGGCTACACCTTC; CDR3aa: CASTEAGLWSGYTF; j_gene: TRBJ1-2; abundance: .; len: 14; v_gene: TRBV10-2; d_gene: .
CDR3nt: TGTGCCACCAGTGATCCGGGACAGGGAAAATTTAGTGAGCAGTTCTTC; CDR3aa: CATSDPGQGKFSEQFF; j_gene: TRBJ2-1; abundance: .; len: 16; v_gene: TRBV24-1; d_gene: TRBD1
CDR3nt: TGCGCCAGCAGCCAAGGCACAGGGGCTAGCAATCAGCCCCAGCATTTT; CDR3aa: CASSQGTGASNQPQHF; j_gene: TRBJ1-5; abundance: .; len: 16; v_gene: TRBV4-1; d_gene: TRBD1
CDR3nt: TGTGCCAGCAGCTCAGTTCAGGCGGGAAACACCATATATTTT; CDR3aa: CASSSVQAGNTIYF; j_gene: TRBJ1-3; abundance: .; len: 14; v_gene: TRBV5-6; d_gene: .
CDR3nt: TGTGCCAGCAGTATTTCTACTGGAAACACCATATATTTT; CDR3aa: CASSISTGNTIYF; j_gene: TRBJ1-3; abundance: once; len: 13; v_gene: TRBV6-5; d_gene: .
CDR3nt: TGTGCCAGCAGCTCCAGTGGCTCTGGAAACACCATATATTTT; CDR3aa: CASSSSGSGNTIYF; j_gene: TRBJ1-3; abundance: once; len: 14; v_gene: TRBV7-2; d_gene: .
CDR3nt: TGTGCCAGCAGCCTGACAGGGGACGAGCAGTACTTC; CDR3aa: CASSLTGDEQYF; j_gene: TRBJ2-7; abundance: .; len: 12; v_gene: TRBV2; d_gene: TRBD1
CDR3nt: TGTGCCAGCAGCCCCCCCCCTGAACAGAACTCGGACTTC; CDR3aa: CASSPPPEQNSDF; j_gene: TRBJ2-4; abundance: .; len: 13; v_gene: TRBV3-1/TRBV3-2; d_gene: .
CDR3nt: TGTGCCAGCAGAAGACAGACCCAGGGGGTCTTGAAGGTAAAACCCCTCCACTTT; CDR3aa: CASRRQTQGVLKVKPLHF; j_gene: TRBJ1-6; abundance: .; len: 18; v_gene: TRBV2; d_gene: TRBD1
CDR3nt: TGTGCCAGCAGTCAAAACACCGGGGAGCTGTTTTTT; CDR3aa: CASSQNTGELFF; j_gene: TRBJ2-2; abundance: .; len: 12; v_gene: TRBV12-3/TRBV12-4; d_gene: .
CDR3nt: TGTGCCAGCAGCTTAAGTACTAGCGGGGGGGGTGGCCAGTACTTC; CDR3aa: CASSLSTSGGGGQYF; j_gene: TRBJ2-5; abundance: .; len: 15; v_gene: TRBV11-2; d_gene: TRBD2
CDR3nt: TGTGCCAGCAGCCCAACTTACGAGCAGTACTTC; CDR3aa: CASSPTYEQYF; j_gene: TRBJ2-7; abundance: .; len: 11; v_gene: TRBV14; d_gene: .